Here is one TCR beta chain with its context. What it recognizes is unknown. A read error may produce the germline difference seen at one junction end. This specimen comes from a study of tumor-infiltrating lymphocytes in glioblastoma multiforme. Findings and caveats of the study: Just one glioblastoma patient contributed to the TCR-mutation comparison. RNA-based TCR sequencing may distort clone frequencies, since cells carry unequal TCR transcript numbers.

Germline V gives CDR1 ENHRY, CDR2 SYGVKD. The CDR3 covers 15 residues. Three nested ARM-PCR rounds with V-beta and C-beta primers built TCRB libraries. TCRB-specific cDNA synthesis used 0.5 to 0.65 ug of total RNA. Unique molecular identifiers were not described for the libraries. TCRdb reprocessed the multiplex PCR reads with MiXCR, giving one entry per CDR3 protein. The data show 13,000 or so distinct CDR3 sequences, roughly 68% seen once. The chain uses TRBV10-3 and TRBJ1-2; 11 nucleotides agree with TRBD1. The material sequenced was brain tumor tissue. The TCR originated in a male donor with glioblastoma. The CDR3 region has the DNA TGTGCCATCAAGGGACAGGGGGTCGGTAACTATGTCTACACCTTT. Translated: CAIKGQGVGNYVYTF.